The T cell receptor beta chain under discussion was sequenced for a study of shared clonotypes between healthy human individuals. Study details: The donor group consisted of a couple of women and three men, aged 18 to 49.

Study-wide findings and caveats: Generation probabilities were higher for clonotypes shared across all four sorted-subset donors than for unshared ones.

The CDR3 is made up of 13 amino acids. V lost 6 bases to trimming and J lost 10 bases; unmatched junction nucleotides: 9. Germline V gives CDR1 SNHLY, CDR2 FYNNEI. Template for every sorted-subset replicate PCR totaled 200 to 250 ng DNA, 30,000 to 35,000 T cell genomes. Repertoires were generated with immunoSEQ multiplex PCR, while TCRdb's copy carries only in-frame clones and drops some. The sample lists over a million clones; roughly 96% were seen once. As concerns this clone: Its cognate antigen is unknown.

J is TRBJ2-1 and V is TRBV2; 7 nucleotides match TRBD1. The TCR comes from a man aged 25-45 years in good health. The specimen sequenced was naive CD4+ T cells sorted from blood. Subset meaning: CD45RA+ positively selected. The CDR3 reads CASSWTGYREQFF. DNA of the CDR3: TGTGCCAGCAGCTGGACAGGCTACAGGGAGCAGTTCTTC.